The 29 T cell receptor beta chains listed next were all sequenced from one sample in a study of CD8 T cells in Susac syndrome. Reverse transcription of 0.5 to 1 ug RNA was performed with random hexamers. TCRdb ran MiXCR on the immunoSEQ multiplex PCR reads and lists one entry per CDR3 protein. The sample holds nearly 110,000 distinct CDR3 sequences, approximately 93% seen once. The sample comprised CD8+ T cells from PBMCs. All receptors come from a human donor with Susac syndrome.

The CDR3 DNA is TGCAGTGCTAGATTTATCGGGAGCGGATACACTGAAGCTTTCTTT. Protein sequence: CSARFIGSGYTEAFF. The V call is TRBV20-1, the J call TRBJ1-1, with D uncertain. Germline V gives CDR1 DFQATT, CDR2 SNEGSKA (reference sequence). Trimming stripped 2 bases from V and 3 bases from J, with 16 bases between. This CDR3 contains 15 residues.

This clonotype was observed a single time. The chain links TRBV5-4 to TRBJ2-1; D is uncertain. The V end was cut by 0 bases, the J end by 8 bases, with 6 bases between. Germline V gene lookup returns CDR1 SGHNT and CDR2 YYREEE (reference sequence). The CDR3 loop spans 12 amino acids. As DNA, the CDR3 is TGTGCCAGCAGCTTGGGAGACTATGAGCAGTTCTTC. This encodes CASSLGDYEQFF.

This sequence joins TRBV6-1 and TRBJ2-3; D not resolved. In germline, CDR1 is MNHNS, CDR2 SASEGT. This CDR3 spans 16 amino acids. Trimming left V 2 bases short and J 6 bases short, with 18 bases between. The CDR3 DNA is TGTGCCAGCAGTGAAAAGAGGCTTGGGCGGACCGATACGCAGTATTTT. Its translation is CASSEKRLGRTDTQYF.

The chain links TRBV9 to TRBJ1-3, with D unclear. The CDR3 totals 17 residues. Trimming cost V 4 bases and J 0 bases, with 17 bases left between them. From germline, CDR1 is SGDLS and CDR2 YYNGEE. The CDR3 DNA follows: TGTGCCAGCAGCTTCTCAGACGGAAGATACTCTGGAAACACCATATATTTT. It specifies CASSFSDGRYSGNTIYF. Full variable domain (rest looked up from reference TRBV9 and TRBJ1-3): DSGVTQTPKHLITATGQRVTLRCSPRSGDLSVYWYQQSLDQGLQFLIQYYNGEERAKGNILERFSAQQFPDLHSELNLSSLELGDSALYFCASSFSDGRYSGNTIYFGEGSWLTVV.

This sequence joins TRBV6-1 and TRBJ1-2; no firm D call. Germline loops: CDR1 MNHNS, CDR2 SASEGT. Trimming took 6 bases from V and 6 from J, leaving 23 bases between them. This CDR3 comprises 16 residues. Here the CDR3 DNA reads TGTGCCAGCAGCCCCGGCCCCAGGACGTTCCCCGATGGCTACACCTTC. Residues: CASSPGPRTFPDGYTF.

The chain joins TRBV3-1 to TRBJ2-1; a weak D match, TRBD2 (5 bases). This CDR3 is built from 13 residues. Trimming took off 4 bases at V and 8 bases at J, with 12 bases between the two ends. The germline gives CDR1 LGHDT, CDR2 YNNKEL (reference sequence). This CDR3 is CASSPGISDEQFF. The CDR3 DNA is TGTGCCAGCAGCCCCGGGATATCCGATGAGCAGTTCTTC.

This clonotype was seen many times. The rearrangement links TRBV6-2 or TRBV6-3 to TRBJ2-2; D is unresolved. This CDR3 has 11 amino acids. Per the germline V gene, CDR1 is MNHEY and CDR2 is SVGEGT. Between the trimmed V and J ends, which lost 4 bases and 8 bases, there was a span of 5 bases. CDR3 region: CASSSTGELFF. CDR3 sequence (DNA): TGTGCCAGCAGTTCCACAGGGGAGCTGTTTTTT.

This clonotype has a handful of counts. The rearrangement uses TRBV6-1 and TRBJ2-7, with D possibly TRBD1 on 5 matching bases. The V end was cut by 5 bases, the J end by 2 bases, with 10 bases between. CDR1 MNHNS and CDR2 SASEGT come from the germline V gene. The CDR3 sequence is 13 residues long. The CDR3 region has the DNA TGTGCCAGCAGTTGGGGCGGTGCCTACGAGCAGTACTTC. Residues: CASSWGGAYEQYF.

The chain recombines TRBV13 with TRBJ1-2, with a tentative D call TRBD1 (5 bases). Trimming took 4 bases from V and 5 from J, leaving 14 bases between them. Germline V gives CDR1 PRHDT, CDR2 FYEKMQ (reference sequence). This CDR3 spans 14 amino acids. The CDR3 DNA reads TGTGCCAGCAGCTCCCGGGACGGGATATATGGCTACACCTTC. Its protein is CASSSRDGIYGYTF.

V is TRBV20-1 and J is TRBJ1-4; 7 bases are shared with TRBD1. J gave up 5 bases and V 4 bases, and 7 bases lay outside the gene matches. The CDR3 spans 14 residues. Germline assignment: CDR1 DFQATT and CDR2 SNEGSKA (reference sequence). CDR3 nucleotide sequence: TGCAGTGCTACCAGGGGGGTCCTGAATGAAAAACTGTTTTTT. Protein product: CSATRGVLNEKLFF.

A note on this clonotype: The junction differs from germline at one of its ends, possibly a read error. The chain combines TRBV4-3 with TRBJ2-4; D is possibly TRBD2 (6 bases). The CDR3 contains 14 residues. Per germline, CDR1 LGHNA and CDR2 YSLEER. The DNA of the CDR3 is TGCGCCAGCAGCCAAGATTGGGAGGCGGGTCGGCTGGACTTC. Its translation is CASSQDWEAGRLDF.

The chain is built from TRBV7-9 and TRBJ2-1; TRBD2 might be the D (6 bases). Trimming left V 5 bases short and J 8 bases short, with 25 bases between. CDR3 size: 17 residues. Germline V gene data show CDR1 as SEHNR and CDR2 as FQNEAQ (reference sequence). Here the CDR3 DNA reads TGTGCCAGCAGCCCTAGGAGGGGTCCTACCTTTAAGGATGAGCAGTTCTTC. It is translated as CASSPRRGPTFKDEQFF.

The chain links TRBV20-1 to TRBJ1-1; TRBD1 matches 7 bases. Germline loops: CDR1 DFQATT, CDR2 SNEGSKA (reference sequence). Trimming at V came to 4 bases and at J to 0 bases, leaving 8 bases not matched to a gene. CDR3 length equals 15 residues. The CDR3 here is CSANTRDRMNTEAFF. CDR3 coding DNA: TGCAGTGCTAACACGAGGGACAGAATGAACACTGAAGCTTTCTTT.

This chain joins TRBV12-3 or TRBV12-4 and TRBJ2-7, with unresolved D. This CDR3 spans 14 amino acids. The ends were cut back, 6 bases at V and 3 bases at J, with 15 bases in the middle. The CDR3, as DNA: TGTGCCAGCAGCCAGTACGGGCCGGGCTACGAGCAGTACTTC. Protein sequence: CASSQYGPGYEQYF.

This clonotype has only one observation. The chain is built from TRBV6-6 and TRBJ1-2; D unclear. CDR1 and CDR2 from the germline V gene are MNHNY and SVGAGI (reference sequence). The CDR3 is 15 residues long. V was pared by 0 bases and J by 5 bases, with 13 bases between. Here the CDR3 reads CASSYSARVEYGYTF. In DNA form, the CDR3 reads TGTGCCAGCAGTTACTCCGCAAGGGTTGAGTATGGCTACACCTTC.

This clonotype was seen only a few times. The chain recombines TRBV3-1 with TRBJ1-4; 8 bases line up with TRBD1. V dropped 2 bases and J dropped 5; count of bases not matched to a gene: 4. The CDR3 contains 15 residues. CDR1 and CDR2 (germline): LGHDT, YNNKEL (reference sequence). The CDR3 bases are TGTGCCAGCAGCCAACCGGGACAGGAGAATGAAAAACTGTTTTTT. It yields the protein CASSQPGQENEKLFF. Filled out from reference TRBV3-1 and TRBJ1-4, the complete variable domain reads DTAVSQTPKYLVTQMGNDKSIKCEQNLGHDTMYWYKQDSKKFLKIMFSYNNKELIINETVPNRFSPKSPDKAHLNLHINSLELGDSAVYFCASSQPGQENEKLFFGSGTQLSVL.

This sequence joins TRBV4-1 and TRBJ1-5; unclear D gene. CDR1 and CDR2 from the germline V gene are MGHRA and YSYEKL. Trimming removed 0 bases at V and 7 bases at J, with 13 bases between. The CDR3 has 15 residues. CDR3 protein: CASSQEKQSGQPQHF. The CDR3 nucleotides are TGCGCCAGCAGCCAAGAGAAACAATCGGGCCAGCCCCAGCATTTT.

This clonotype occurred once. This sequence joins TRBV7-6 and TRBJ2-1; 10 bases align to TRBD2. Germline trimming cut 6 bases from V and 7 bases from J; bases unmatched to any gene: 15. CDR3 length: 17 amino acids. CDR1 is SGHVS, CDR2 FNYEAQ, per germline. This chain's CDR3 is CASSERPGLAFTNEQFF. The DNA for the CDR3 is TGTGCCAGCAGTGAACGACCGGGACTAGCGTTTACTAATGAGCAGTTCTTC.

This clonotype was recorded once. J is TRBJ1-1 and V is TRBV10-3; D remains ambiguous. V lost 10 bases and J 0 bases, leaving 12 bases between the germline ends. The CDR3 has 13 amino acids. CDR1 is ENHRY, CDR2 SYGVKD, per germline. The CDR3 loop is CATLDLMNTEAFF. CDR3 DNA sequence: TGTGCCACCCTCGATCTGATGAACACTGAAGCTTTCTTT.

The V gene is TRBV7-9, the J gene TRBJ1-2, with a tentative D call TRBD1 (6 bases). V lost 2 bases, J lost 2 bases, and 6 bases lay in between. The length of the CDR3 is 13 residues. Germline CDR1 reads SEHNR; CDR2 reads FQNEAQ (reference sequence). CDR3 sequence reads: CASSLQGNYGYTF. The CDR3 region has the DNA TGTGCCAGCAGCTTACAGGGGAACTATGGCTACACCTTC. Filled out from reference TRBV7-9 and TRBJ1-2, the complete variable domain reads DTGVSQNPRHKITKRGQNVTFRCDPISEHNRLYWYRQTLGQGPEFLTYFQNEAQLEKSRLLSDRFSAERPKGSFSTLEIQRTEQGDSAMYLCASSLQGNYGYTFGSGTRLTVV.

This chain links TRBV29-1 with TRBJ2-7; 9 bases map to TRBD1. CDR1 SQVTM and CDR2 ANQGSEA come from the germline V gene. V was pared by 1 base and J by 5 bases, with 6 bases of the junction left unmatched. The CDR3 consists of 14 residues. The CDR3 region has the DNA TGCAGCGTTGAAGTTTTGGACAGGGGAAACGAGCAGTACTTC. Translating it yields CSVEVLDRGNEQYF.

The V and J genes are TRBV4-1 and TRBJ2-1, with a weak D call TRBD2 (5 bases). The CDR3 consists of 11 residues. From germline, CDR1 is MGHRA and CDR2 YSYEKL. V was cut by 11 bases and J by 2 bases, with 7 bases left in between. CDR3 loop: CAAGTYNEQFF. CDR3 nucleotide sequence: TGCGCCGCCGGGACCTACAATGAGCAGTTCTTC.

This clonotype was found a few times. V usage is TRBV6-1 and J usage is TRBJ2-6; D remains ambiguous. CDR3 length: 14 residues. Germline CDR1 is MNHNS and CDR2 is SASEGT. V lost 4 bases and J lost 0, with 4 bases in between. This CDR3 is CASSVSSGANVLTF. The CDR3 coding sequence is TGTGCCAGCAGTGTGAGCTCTGGGGCCAACGTCCTGACTTTC.

This clonotype occurred once. The chain has TRBV2 and TRBJ2-7; TRBD1 aligns across 7 bases. The length of the CDR3 is 13 residues. J was trimmed by 7 bases and V by 6 bases; bases with no gene match: 9. Looked up from germline, CDR1 is SNHLY and CDR2 is FYNNEI. The CDR3 spells CASRGDSPWEQYF. The CDR3 nucleotides read TGTGCCAGCAGGGGGGACAGCCCGTGGGAGCAGTACTTC.

The chain is built from TRBV11-1 and TRBJ2-7; a possible D gene is TRBD1 (6 bases). The ends were cut back, 5 bases at V and 3 bases at J, with 11 bases in the middle. The CDR3 runs 13 residues. Germline V lookup: CDR1 SGHAT, CDR2 FQDESV (reference sequence). CDR3 amino acids: CASSPGVVYEQYF. The CDR3 DNA is TGTGCCAGCAGCCCAGGGGTGGTCTACGAGCAGTACTTC.

This sequence joins TRBV6-2 or TRBV6-3 and TRBJ2-1; TRBD2 aligns across 11 bases. Germline V CDR1 and CDR2: MNHEY, SVGEGT. V shed 6 bases, J shed 3 bases, and the junction held 7 bases outside the gene matches. The CDR3 runs 16 residues. As DNA, the CDR3 is TGTGCCAGCAGGAGCCCTAGCGGGGGGTACTACAATGAGCAGTTCTTC. Encoded protein: CASRSPSGGYYNEQFF.

This chain links TRBV12-3 or TRBV12-4 with TRBJ2-7; D perhaps matches TRBD2 (5 bases). The CDR3 runs to 15 residues. Trimming shortened V by 6 bases and J by 6 bases, and 21 bases separated the two germline ends. The CDR3 DNA is TGTGCCAGCAGCTCTGTGGAGGACGGCCCCCTCGAGCAGTACTTC. Translating gives CASSSVEDGPLEQYF.

The rearrangement joins TRBV27 to TRBJ2-1; the match to TRBD1 covers 7 bases. The V and J ends lost 5 bases and 6 bases, in that order; junction bases with no gene match: 4. Germline V gives CDR1 MNHEY, CDR2 SMNVEV (reference sequence). This CDR3 comprises 13 residues. CDR3 in amino acids: CASSVGTVNEQFF. The CDR3 bases are TGTGCCAGCAGTGTAGGGACAGTCAATGAGCAGTTCTTC.

This clonotype was observed a handful of times. The chain is built from TRBV7-6 and TRBJ2-7; the D gene could be TRBD1 or TRBD2 (5 bases each). V lost 0 bases, J lost 3 bases, and 6 bases lay in between. The CDR3 extends over 13 amino acids. Germline assignment: CDR1 SGHVS and CDR2 FNYEAQ. CDR3 nucleotide sequence: TGTGCCAGCAGCTTAGCGGGGGACTACGAGCAGTACTTC. Protein product: CASSLAGDYEQYF.